The rows below give T cell receptor beta chains drawn from one sample of a study of T cell repertoires in cytomegalovirus infection. These receptors' antigens are unknown. TCRdb passed the reads through MiXCR, listing each CDR3 protein once. Seen here are about 130,000 distinct CDR3 sequences, 32% observed once, and the top ten hold roughly 53%. The starting material was CD8+ T cells from cultured PBMCs, obtained from culture after CMV antigen stimulation. The source of these receptors is a human donor in good health (CMV status not recorded). Some clones in this sample may be carry-over from other donors' samples. CDR3s include the opening cysteine and the closing phenylalanine or tryptophan. The D gene is left open where the match is weak. For some rows the clone size is stated as once, few or many, or as a class when expanded; others skip it.

TRBJ1-4,TRBV7-9,NA,NA,TGTGCCAGCAAGTCGACAGTAACTAATGAAAAACTGTTTTTT,CASKSTVTNEKLFF
TRBJ2-3,TRBV7-2,NA,TRBD2,TGTGCCAGCAGCTCTAGCGGGGGGATGACAGATACGCAGTATTTT,CASSSSGGMTDTQYF
TRBJ1-5,TRBV15,NA,NA,TGTGCCACCAGCAGAGATCCTAGCAATCAGCCCCAGCATTTT,CATSRDPSNQPQHF
TRBJ2-7,TRBV7-9,few,NA,TGTGCCAGCAGTGGCGAAGGGGACACCCCCTACGAGCAGTACTTC,CASSGEGDTPYEQYF
TRBJ2-7,TRBV27,few,NA,TGTGCCAGCAGTCTCTATGGGGCTCGAGAGCAGTACTTC,CASSLYGAREQYF
TRBJ2-5,TRBV27,NA,TRBD1,TGTGCCACGGGGGGCCGATGGACAGGGGAAACCCAAGAGACCCAGTACTTC,CATGGRWTGETQETQYF
TRBJ1-3,TRBV10-2,few,NA,TGCGCCAGCACCGGGCTATTTAACACCATATATTTT,CASTGLFNTIYF
TRBJ2-1,TRBV7-6,NA,TRBD2,TGTGCCAGCAGCCCCGTTACCGGGACTAGCGGGGGGCCAATGTACAATGAGCAGTTCTTC,CASSPVTGTSGGPMYNEQFF
TRBJ2-3,TRBV7-9,NA,TRBD2,TGTGCCAGCAGCCTACCACTAGCGGGGGGCACAGATACGCAGTATTTT,CASSLPLAGGTDTQYF
TRBJ2-1,TRBV4-1,few,NA,TGCGCCAGCAGCCCCTTAGTGAGCTCCTACAATGAGCAGTTCTTC,CASSPLVSSYNEQFF
TRBJ1-3,TRBV25-1,few,NA,TGTGCCAGCAGGGAAAGAAACACCATATATTTT,CASRERNTIYF
TRBJ2-2,TRBV4-2,NA,TRBD1,TGTGCCAGCAGCCAGACCTACAGGGGGAACACCGGGGAGCTGTTTTTT,CASSQTYRGNTGELFF
TRBJ2-1,TRBV7-6,few,NA,TGTGCCAGCAGCTTAGCTCTAATAAACAATGAGCAGTTCTTC,CASSLALINNEQFF
TRBJ2-3,TRBV6-6,NA,NA,TGTGCCAGCAGTTACGGGGGGATGGCAGATACGCAGTATTTT,CASSYGGMADTQYF
TRBJ2-3,TRBV6-1,NA,TRBD2,TGTGCCAGCAGTACACTAGCGGTATCAGATACGCAGTATTTT,CASSTLAVSDTQYF
TRBJ2-3,TRBV6-5,NA,NA,TGTGCCAGCAGTGCGTCCATCATAGGGCTCACAGATACGCAGTATTTT,CASSASIIGLTDTQYF